The 21 T cell receptor beta chains below were found in one sample sequenced in a study of blood T cell repertoires in COVID-19. Sequencing was performed with immunoSEQ multiplex PCR; in TCRdb, only in-frame clones are kept and a portion is missing. The table has some 150,000 clones, roughly 84% seen once; the top ten hold approximately 5.7%. Sequences were obtained from PBMCs or T cells enriched from blood (not recorded which). These receptors all come from a woman aged 50 to 60 who had been exposed to COVID-19.

The rearrangement uses TRBV6-7 and TRBJ2-7; D may be TRBD2 (5 bases). TRBV6-7 carries the ORF label, with uncertain function. Trimming left V 1 base short and J 2 bases short, with 9 bases between. The CDR3 spans 14 residues. The CDR3 DNA reads TGTGCCAGCAGTTACTTGACCGGGGCCTACGAGCAGTACTTC. This encodes CASSYLTGAYEQYF.

This rearrangement joins TRBV12-3 or TRBV12-4 to TRBJ1-5; D may be TRBD1 (5 bases). Between the trimmed V and J ends, which lost 3 bases and 7 bases, there was a span of 10 bases. The CDR3 runs to 13 residues. The DNA for the CDR3 is TGTGCCAGCAGTTTGCAAGGGGAACAGCCCCAGCATTTT. Encoded protein: CASSLQGEQPQHF.

The genes are TRBV7-8 and TRBJ2-7, with 7 bases that match TRBD2. Germline trimming cut 3 bases from V and 6 bases from J; bases unmatched to any gene: 14. There are 16 residues in the CDR3. Germline values: CDR1 SGHVS, CDR2 FQNEAQ. DNA for the CDR3: TGTGCCAGCAGCTTGAGCCCCGGGACTAAAGTAGGCGAGCAGTACTTC. Protein: CASSLSPGTKVGEQYF. Filled out from reference TRBV7-8 and TRBJ2-7, the complete variable domain reads GAGVSQSPRYKVAKRGQDVALRCDPISGHVSLFWYQQALGQGPEFLTYFQNEAQLDKSGLPSDRFFAERPEGSVSTLKIQRTQQEDSAVYLCASSLSPGTKVGEQYFGPGTRLTVT.

The chain joins TRBV5-1 to TRBJ1-1; 12 nucleotides match TRBD1. The trim removed 4 bases at V and 0 bases at J, leaving 13 bases unmatched. Per the germline V gene, CDR1 is SGHRS and CDR2 is YFSETQ. This CDR3 is 19 amino acids long. CDR3: CASSGRRGQGAQLNTEAFF. Here the CDR3 DNA reads TGCGCCAGCAGCGGCCGAAGGGGACAGGGGGCACAATTGAACACTGAAGCTTTCTTT.

The chain recombines TRBV7-9 with TRBJ2-1; the D gene is possibly TRBD2 (7 bases). In germline, CDR1 is SEHNR, CDR2 FQNEAQ (reference sequence). The V and J ends lost 5 bases and 4 bases respectively, with 12 bases between them. There are 14 residues in the CDR3. The CDR3 region is CASSTEGGYNEQFF. CDR3 nucleotide sequence: TGTGCCAGCAGCACGGAGGGGGGGTACAATGAGCAGTTCTTC.

The chain links TRBV29-1 to TRBJ2-5; a weak D match, TRBD2 (6 bases). CDR1 is SQVTM, CDR2 ANQGSEA, per germline. The CDR3 contains 16 residues. V lost 0 bases, J lost 5 bases, and 19 bases lay in between. This chain's CDR3 is CSVEDPRRGFRETQYF. CDR3 DNA sequence: TGCAGCGTTGAAGACCCCAGGAGGGGATTCAGGGAGACCCAGTACTTC.

Here the CDR3 reads CASSEAPGQRDSPLHF. CDR3 nucleotide sequence: TGTGCCAGCAGCGAAGCCCCGGGACAGAGGGATTCACCCCTCCACTTT. J is TRBJ1-6 and V is TRBV7-9; TRBD1 aligns across 7 bases. Germline trimming cut 5 bases from V and 8 bases from J; bases unmatched to any gene: 12. Germline V lookup: CDR1 SEHNR, CDR2 FQNEAQ (reference sequence). This CDR3 is 16 amino acids long.

V is TRBV18 and J is TRBJ1-3; 9 bases are a match to TRBD1. Germline V gene data show CDR1 as KGHSH and CDR2 as LQKENI. The CDR3 sequence is 17 residues long. Unmatched junction bases numbered 10, after V lost 5 bases and J lost 2 bases. In DNA, the CDR3 is TGTGCCAGCTCAAGAGCCGGGACAGGGATTACTGGAAACACCATATATTTT. This sequence encodes CASSRAGTGITGNTIYF.

V usage is TRBV13 and J usage is TRBJ1-6; 9 bases align to TRBD1. CDR1 is PRHDT, CDR2 FYEKMQ, per germline (reference sequence). With 4 bases clipped from V and 6 bases from J, the junction kept 1 base outside the gene matches. The CDR3 has 14 residues. This CDR3 is CASSSGQGNSPLHF. DNA of the CDR3: TGTGCCAGCAGCTCGGGACAGGGTAATTCACCCCTCCACTTT.

V is TRBV19 and J is TRBJ1-2; 7 bases match TRBD1. Germline V gene sequence: CDR1 LNHDA, CDR2 SQIVND (reference sequence). This CDR3 is built from 15 residues. The V segment lost 6 bases and the J segment 0 bases; nucleotides outside the gene matches: 7. CDR3: CASSPGTDTNYGYTF. The CDR3, as DNA: TGTGCCAGTAGCCCGGGGACAGATACTAACTATGGCTACACCTTC.

The chain recombines TRBV4-3 with TRBJ1-5, with 10 bases matching TRBD1. Trimming removed 2 bases from V and 7 bases from J; junction bases left unmatched: 5. CDR1 LGHNA and CDR2 YSLEER come from the germline V gene. The CDR3 consists of 15 residues. CDR3 loop: CASSQRQGAGQPQHF. DNA for the CDR3: TGCGCCAGCAGCCAACGACAGGGGGCAGGACAGCCCCAGCATTTT.

The chain uses TRBV3-1 (or the pseudogene TRBV3-2) and TRBJ2-3; 8 bases are a match to TRBD1. V was pared by 4 bases and J by 5 bases, with 8 bases of the junction left unmatched. Germline V gene lookup returns CDR1 LGHDT and CDR2 YNNKEL (reference sequence). The CDR3 loop spans 15 amino acids. As DNA, the CDR3 is TGTGCCAGCAGCCCCGACAGGGGAAAGGGAGATACGCAGTATTTT. Encoded protein: CASSPDRGKGDTQYF.

V usage is TRBV6-6 and J usage is TRBJ2-3; 11 nucleotides match TRBD1. V lost 4 bases to trimming and J lost 4 bases; unmatched junction nucleotides: 1. The CDR3 totals 14 residues. Germline V CDR1 and CDR2: MNHNY, SVGAGI (reference sequence). The CDR3 loop is CASSWDRGADTQYF. The CDR3, as DNA: TGTGCCAGCAGTTGGGACAGGGGGGCAGATACGCAGTATTTT.

CDR3 nucleotide sequence: TGTGCCAGCAGCCAATCAGGCCGAACTGAAGCTTTCTTT. Translated, it gives CASSQSGRTEAFF. This rearrangement joins TRBV14 to TRBJ1-1; D gene unclear. V was shortened by 2 bases and J by 5 bases, with 9 bases between the two germline ends. Germline-derived CDR1 and CDR2 are SGHDN and FVKESK. The CDR3 consists of 13 residues.

V gene TRBV27 combines with J gene TRBJ2-2; D is possibly TRBD1 (6 bases). Germline CDR1 reads MNHEY; CDR2 reads SMNVEV (reference sequence). With 5 bases removed from V and 3 bases from J, the gap between germline ends came to 10 bases. This CDR3 region has 14 residues. For the CDR3, the DNA is TGTGCCAGCAGTCACAGGGAAGACACCGGGGAGCTGTTTTTT. Translation: CASSHREDTGELFF.

J is TRBJ1-6 and V is TRBV2, with D maybe TRBD1 (5 bases). In germline, CDR1 is SNHLY, CDR2 FYNNEI. Trimming removed 6 bases at V and 7 bases at J, with 10 bases between. The CDR3 has 13 residues. The CDR3 region has the DNA TGTGCCAGCAGGGAAAGGACAAATTCACCCCTCCACTTT. Its translation is CASRERTNSPLHF.

This sequence joins TRBV27 and TRBJ2-3, with 7 bases lining up with TRBD2. The V gene end was trimmed by 3 bases and the J gene end by 5 bases; junction bases not matched to a gene: 5. The CDR3 is made up of 14 amino acids. Looked up from germline, CDR1 is MNHEY and CDR2 is SMNVEV (reference sequence). The CDR3 is CASSFGGTGDTQYF. The CDR3 region has the DNA TGTGCCAGCAGTTTCGGGGGGACGGGAGATACGCAGTATTTT.

The chain joins TRBV29-1 to TRBJ2-5; D is unclear. From germline, CDR1 is SQVTM and CDR2 ANQGSEA. V lost 7 bases and J 5 bases, leaving 17 bases between the germline ends. CDR3 length: 13 residues. This CDR3 reads CSASTVSVETQYF. The CDR3 DNA reads TGCAGCGCCTCAACAGTGTCCGTGGAGACCCAGTACTTC.

This clone was recorded at least ten times. The chain is built from TRBV2 and TRBJ2-5; a weak D match, TRBD2 (7 bases). Germline CDR1 and CDR2: SNHLY and FYNNEI. The CDR3 extends over 17 amino acids. V was clipped by 8 bases and J by 4 bases, with 26 bases between them. CDR3 in DNA: TGTGCCAGCTCACACGGGGGGCGGGGAGGGATTCCAGAGACCCAGTACTTC. Translating gives CASSHGGRGGIPETQYF.

This chain's CDR3 is CASSQEMGLPQETQYF. The CDR3 DNA sequence: TGCGCCAGCAGCCAAGAGATGGGACTACCACAAGAGACCCAGTACTTC. The rearrangement joins TRBV4-1 to TRBJ2-5; TRBD2 agrees at 7 bases. Germline V gives CDR1 MGHRA, CDR2 YSYEKL. The V gene end was trimmed by 0 bases and the J gene end by 2 bases; junction bases not matched to a gene: 6. CDR3 length: 16 residues.

The genes are TRBV18 and TRBJ1-4; D gene uncertain. The CDR3 runs to 14 residues. In germline, CDR1 is KGHSH, CDR2 LQKENI. V was clipped by 1 base and J by 7 bases, with 10 bases between them. CDR3 sequence reads: CASSPQGVFEKLFF. The CDR3 bases are TGTGCCAGCTCACCACAGGGAGTGTTTGAAAAACTGTTTTTT.